This T cell receptor (beta chain) derives from a study of blood T cell repertoires in COVID-19. About the study: Nucleic acid was either cDNA or gDNA, and it came from T cells, B-cell-depleted T cells, or PBMCs.

Seattle cases were enrolled at active infection and followed longitudinally. The repertoire was sequenced with immunoSEQ multiplex PCR; TCRdb's copy has only in-frame clones and lacks some. The sample includes 230,000 or so clones, more than 80% of them seen just once. This clone has just one count. The TCR comes from an elderly woman with COVID-19, enrolled during active disease. The specimen was peripheral blood.

The CDR3 DNA follows: TGTGCCACCGCAACTGCCGGCGGGTTCGGCGTCACCGGGGAGCTGTTTTTT. Its translation is CATATAGGFGVTGELFF. This chain links TRBV24-1 with TRBJ2-2; perhaps TRBD2 as D (5 bases). Per germline, CDR1 KGHDR and CDR2 SFDVKD. V was shortened by 9 bases and J by 4 bases, with 23 bases between the two germline ends. The CDR3 extends over 17 amino acids.